This T cell receptor (beta chain) was retrieved from a study of CD8 T cells in ankylosing spondylitis. Points from the study as a whole: Disease-linked clones reportedly concentrated significantly in matched ankylosing spondylitis synovial fluid.

TCRdb passed the 5' RACE reads through MiXCR, listing each CDR3 protein once. Of some 130,000 distinct CDR3 sequences in the sample, around 15% were seen once. The table lists this clonotype with a few counts. Antigen: not known. The CDR3 runs to 13 residues. Trimming stripped 8 bases from V and 0 bases from J, with 10 bases between. Germline V gene sequence: CDR1 MNHNY, CDR2 SVGAGI (reference sequence). What was sequenced was blood, either unsorted or a sorted T cell fraction (not recorded which). The chain couples TRBV6-6 to TRBJ2-5; maybe TRBD1 (6 bases). This receptor was obtained from a female donor with ankylosing spondylitis or in good health (not recorded which). CDR3 in DNA: TGTGCCAGCGCTGGACAGTACCAAGAGACCCAGTACTTC. It encodes CASAGQYQETQYF.